This TCR beta chain came from a study of cytomegalovirus exposure and HLA in healthy donors. About the study: Inside one of the first data releases sat around 80 million unique TCRs taken from HLA-typed donors.

Findings and caveats of the study: In a later analysis, 16,951 TCR beta sequences were associated with HLA alleles at 0.05 false discovery rate. In a later analysis, HLA-associated TCR beta chains were more clonally expanded than equally common others.

This clone was detected a few times. The target antigen is unknown. At sampling all donors were nominally healthy, likely with unrecorded immune exposures. The CDR3 consists of 15 residues. V lost 1 base, J lost 1 base, and 10 bases lay in between. Germline loops: CDR1 SGHVS, CDR2 FNYEAQ. The PCR made use of 60 Vbeta and 13 Jbeta primers. Method: immunoSEQ multiplex PCR; TCRdb's copy keeps in-frame clones and lacks some. Of 200,000 to 250,000 clones in the sample, around 77% were seen once. This receptor was obtained from a woman between 25 and 40 years old in good health and CMV-seronegative. The V gene is TRBV7-6, the J gene TRBJ2-5; no reliable D call. Sequenced material: PBMCs. CDR3 protein: CASSLEQDFQETQYF. In DNA, the CDR3 is TGTGCCAGCAGCTTAGAGCAGGATTTCCAAGAGACCCAGTACTTC. The full variable domain, its missing parts supplied by reference TRBV7-6 and TRBJ2-5, is GAGVSQSPRYKVTKRGQDVALRCDPISGHVSLYWYRQALGQGPEFLTYFNYEAQQDKSGLPNDRFSAERPEGSISTLTIQRTEQRDSAMYRCASSLEQDFQETQYFGPGTRLLVL.